The 14 T cell receptor beta chains listed next were all sequenced from one sample in a study of shared clonotypes between healthy human individuals. TCRdb's table, derived via immunoSEQ multiplex PCR, lists solely in-frame clones and lacks some. Among about 110,000 clones listed, over 65% were seen once. The material sequenced was memory CD8+ T cells sorted from blood. The subset: CD45RO+ cells pooled with CCR7-negative TemRA cells. These receptors were obtained from a woman younger than 45 in good health.

The chain joins TRBV4-1 to TRBJ1-5, with D maybe TRBD1 (5 bases). CDR3 length: 16 amino acids. V lost 5 bases and J lost 2, with 16 bases in between. CDR1 and CDR2 from the germline V gene are MGHRA and YSYEKL. The DNA for the CDR3 is TGCGCCAGCAGCGAGGGACCCTCTCCCCGCAATCAGCCCCAGCATTTT. It is translated as CASSEGPSPRNQPQHF.

The rearrangement links TRBV6-6 to TRBJ2-7, with 7 bases that match TRBD2. Trimming took 0 bases from V and 3 from J; bases not matched to a gene: 5. The V gene's germline CDR1 is MNHNY and CDR2 SVGAGI (reference sequence). This CDR3 comprises 15 residues. CDR3: CASSYSAGVGYEQYF. The CDR3 DNA reads as TGTGCCAGCAGTTACTCGGCGGGAGTCGGCTACGAGCAGTACTTC.

In its sample, this clone was seen many times. This sequence joins TRBV6-4 and TRBJ1-5; D gene uncertain. Trimming removed 3 bases from V and 7 bases from J, with 13 bases in between. The CDR3 runs 14 residues. Per the germline V gene, CDR1 is MRHNA and CDR2 is SNTAGT. The CDR3 spells CASSESEGGQPQHF. CDR3 DNA sequence: TGTGCCAGCAGTGAATCCGAAGGAGGGCAGCCCCAGCATTTT.

This clone has only one observation. The chain is built from TRBV11-2 and TRBJ2-7; D is unresolved. There are 13 residues in the CDR3. V was cut by 3 bases and J by 1 base, with 7 bases left in between. Germline CDR1 and CDR2: SGHAT and FQNNGV. In nucleotides, the CDR3 is TGTGCCAGCAGCTTTGGGCTTTCCTACGAGCAGTACTTC. Amino acid sequence: CASSFGLSYEQYF.

In its sample, this clone was seen a few times. The chain links TRBV7-8 to TRBJ2-7, with 8 bases fitting TRBD2. The CDR3 has 17 residues. Germline values: CDR1 SGHVS, CDR2 FQNEAQ. With V trimmed by 1 base and J by 0 bases, 8 bases remained unmatched. As DNA, the CDR3 is TGTGCCAGCAGCTTAGTACTTAGCGGGATTAGCTCCTACGAGCAGTACTTC. Residues: CASSLVLSGISSYEQYF.

The rearrangement joins TRBV7-3 to TRBJ1-5; D uncertain. This CDR3 has 13 amino acids. With 4 bases removed from V and 7 bases from J, the gap between germline ends came to 11 bases. CDR1 and CDR2 from the germline V gene are SGHTA and FQGTGA. CDR3 DNA sequence: TGTGCCAGCAGCTCCACACTCGGCCAGCCCCAGCATTTT. It codes for CASSSTLGQPQHF.

This clone occurred a few times. The rearrangement joins TRBV28 to TRBJ2-7, with a tentative D call TRBD1 (5 bases). Germline CDR1 is MDHEN and CDR2 is SYDVKM. V gave up 2 bases and J gave up 3 bases, with 17 bases separating them. The CDR3 consists of 16 residues. CDR3 DNA: TGTGCCAGCAGTTTACCGGGTCGGACATACGACTACGAGCAGTACTTC. Translation: CASSLPGRTYDYEQYF.

Points on this clone: Only one base separates this from a far larger clonotype, so it likely reflects a read error. CDR3 DNA sequence: TGTGCCAGCAGTGAAGGGGAAAAGGACGGGCAGTACTTC. This encodes CASSEGEKDGQYF. This sequence joins TRBV6-4 and TRBJ2-7; weak D call: TRBD1 (5 bases). Trimming removed 3 bases at V and 9 bases at J, with 15 bases between. CDR1 is MRHNA and CDR2 is SNTAGT in the germline V gene. The CDR3 consists of 13 residues.

Details on this clone: A single base is all that separates this from a far larger clone, so a read error is likely. This rearrangement joins TRBV15 to TRBJ1-1; D may be TRBD1 (6 bases). Trimming removed 5 bases from V and 8 bases from J, with 18 bases in between. The CDR3 spans 14 residues. Looked up from germline, CDR1 is LNHNV and CDR2 is YYDKDF (reference sequence). CDR3 sequence (DNA): TGTGCCACCAGCGTCGGGACAAAGGGTTCGGAAGCTTTCTTT. Its protein product is CATSVGTKGSEAFF.

The V and J genes are TRBV5-1 and TRBJ1-1; a possible D gene is TRBD1 (5 bases). The germline V and J ends were trimmed by 0 bases and 4 bases, with 13 bases remaining between them. The CDR3 totals 15 residues. In germline, CDR1 is SGHRS, CDR2 YFSETQ. CDR3 nucleotides: TGCGCCAGCAGCTTGGTGGCAGGGAGAGGCACTGAAGCTTTCTTT. Its translation is CASSLVAGRGTEAFF.

This clone was detected ten times or more. The chain combines TRBV6-1 with TRBJ2-3; 12 positions agree with TRBD2. CDR3 length: 15 amino acids. V gave up 7 bases and J gave up 3 bases; unmatched junction bases: 5. Germline loops: CDR1 MNHNS, CDR2 SASEGT. CDR3 sequence: CASKRLAGVTDTQYF. CDR3 DNA: TGTGCCAGCAAGCGACTAGCGGGAGTAACAGATACGCAGTATTTT.

This clone was observed at least ten times. J is TRBJ2-7 and V is TRBV11-2, with D maybe TRBD2 (6 bases). Germline lookup yields CDR1 SGHAT and CDR2 FQNNGV. The V and J ends lost 2 bases and 4 bases respectively, with 15 bases between them. This CDR3 has 15 residues. For the CDR3, the DNA is TGTGCCAGCAGCTTAAACCCGGGACTGCATTACGAGCAGTACTTC. Protein: CASSLNPGLHYEQYF.

The chain uses TRBV5-8 and TRBJ1-4; unclear D gene. Between the trimmed V and J ends, which lost 3 bases and 6 bases, there was a span of 9 bases. Germline V gives CDR1 SGHTS, CDR2 YDEGEE. This CDR3 region has 13 residues. CDR3 nucleotide sequence: TGTGCCAGCAGCTCGTGGGATGATGAAAAACTGTTTTTT. It encodes CASSSWDDEKLFF.

This chain joins TRBV14 and TRBJ2-5; D possibly corresponds to TRBD1 (5 bases). The DNA matches TRBJ2-7 better at its end, which makes the J call doubtful. This CDR3 region has 16 residues. Germline V lookup: CDR1 SGHDN, CDR2 FVKESK. CDR3 in amino acids: CASSQDRQGYSYEQYF. The CDR3, as DNA: TGTGCCAGCAGCCAAGATCGCCAGGGCTATTCCTACGAGCAGTACTTC.